These 10 T cell receptor beta chains came from one sample sequenced in a study of a mutant IDH1 vaccine in newly diagnosed glioma. The assay was immunoSEQ multiplex PCR, and TCRdb's table has in-frame clones only and misses some. The sample has around 53,000 clones, roughly 90% seen once. No antigen is known for these receptors. Time point given: week 11, during vaccination. Mutant IDH1 20-mer peptide, at 300 ug, made up each vaccine dose, with topical imiquimod. The material sequenced was PBMCs, taken from a glioma patient whose treatment included an IDH1 peptide vaccine. The receptors derive from a man aged 50-59 years with glioma.

This clone was observed a single time. V usage is TRBV6-6 and J usage is TRBJ2-7; 12 bases agree with TRBD1. The ends lost 6 bases at V and 5 bases at J; junction bases unmatched: 8. CDR3 size: 15 residues. The germline V gene encodes CDR1 MNHNY and CDR2 SVGAGI (reference sequence). The DNA of the CDR3 is TGTGCCAGCAGCTACCCGGGACAGGGGGCGGACGAGCAGTACTTC. Residues: CASSYPGQGADEQYF.

V is TRBV7-9 and J is TRBJ1-2; tentative D call: TRBD1 (5 bases). The CDR3 is 14 amino acids. The V gene lost 5 bases and the J gene lost 3 bases, with 13 bases spanning the gap. Germline CDR1 SEHNR, CDR2 FQNEAQ (reference sequence). The DNA of the CDR3 is TGTGCCAGCAGCAGGCAGGGTTACGACTATGGCTACACCTTC. Its translation: CASSRQGYDYGYTF.

The chain couples TRBV4-1 to TRBJ2-3, with D possibly TRBD2 on 5 matching bases. The V gene lost 4 bases and the J gene lost 3 bases, with 14 bases spanning the gap. CDR1 and CDR2 from the germline V gene are MGHRA and YSYEKL. CDR3 length equals 15 residues. This chain's CDR3 is CASSLSAKTTDTQYF. The CDR3 coding sequence is TGCGCCAGCAGCCTTAGCGCCAAGACTACAGATACGCAGTATTTT.

This chain uses TRBV7-9 with TRBJ2-7, with D hard to call. The CDR3 is 16 residues long. With 4 bases removed from V and 2 bases from J, the gap between germline ends came to 18 bases. Germline-derived CDR1 and CDR2 are SEHNR and FQNEAQ (reference sequence). CDR3 loop: CASSYLGENRTYEQYF. DNA of the CDR3: TGTGCCAGCAGCTACCTCGGAGAGAATCGAACCTACGAGCAGTACTTC.

The chain joins TRBV28 to TRBJ1-3; perhaps TRBD1 as D (6 bases). The CDR3 runs 14 residues. V lost 8 bases and J lost 4, with 15 bases in between. In germline, CDR1 is MDHEN, CDR2 SYDVKM. CDR3 protein: CASHSAGAGNTIYF. DNA for the CDR3: TGTGCCAGCCACTCCGCGGGGGCGGGAAACACCATATATTTT.

V is TRBV28 and J is TRBJ2-3, with D tentatively TRBD1 (6 bases). Germline V CDR1 and CDR2: MDHEN, SYDVKM. The CDR3 has 16 residues. Trimming removed 4 bases from V and 3 bases from J, with 17 bases in between. The CDR3 coding sequence is TGTGCCAGCAGTTCCCCACAGGGAATTGGGACAGATACGCAGTATTTT. Its translation is CASSSPQGIGTDTQYF. Complete variable domain (other parts from reference TRBV28 and TRBJ2-3): DVKVTQSSRYLVKRTGEKVFLECVQDMDHENMFWYRQDPGLGLRLIYFSYDVKMKEKGDIPEGYSVSREKKERFSLILESASTNQTSMYLCASSSPQGIGTDTQYFGPGTRLTVL.

This CDR3 reads CASRLDGRYNEQFF. The CDR3 nucleotides read TGTGCCAGCAGACTCGATGGACGGTACAATGAGCAGTTCTTC. This chain joins TRBV28 and TRBJ2-1; D uncertain. This CDR3 has 14 amino acids. Trimming stripped 6 bases from V and 4 bases from J, with 13 bases between. Germline V gene data show CDR1 as MDHEN and CDR2 as SYDVKM.

Details on this clone: Other DNA variants within this sample encode the same CDR3. The rearrangement uses TRBV18 and TRBJ2-5; D call uncertain. This CDR3 region has 11 residues. CDR1 and CDR2 from the germline V gene are KGHSH and LQKENI. V shed 2 bases and J shed 5 bases, with 3 bases lying between them. The chain's CDR3 is CASSPKETQYF. CDR3 bases: TGTGCCAGCTCACCAAAGGAGACCCAGTACTTC.

This chain connects TRBV19 to TRBJ1-5, with a weak D call TRBD1 (5 bases). The CDR3 totals 17 residues. The V end was cut by 5 bases, the J end by 0 bases, with 17 bases between. The germline V gene has CDR1 LNHDA and CDR2 SQIVND (reference sequence). In DNA form, the CDR3 reads TGTGCCAGTAGTGGGGGGAAGTTCGACGGTAGCAATCAGCCCCAGCATTTT. Residues: CASSGGKFDGSNQPQHF.

The genes are TRBV5-1 and TRBJ2-3; D perhaps matches TRBD2 (5 bases). Germline CDR1 reads SGHRS; CDR2 reads YFSETQ. V was clipped by 4 bases and J by 2 bases, with 11 bases between them. The CDR3 spans 14 residues. The CDR3 nucleotides are TGCGCCAGCAGCGGAGGTGAGGTCACAGATACGCAGTATTTT. Its protein is CASSGGEVTDTQYF. The entire variable domain, with the rest obtained from reference TRBV5-1 and TRBJ2-3, is as follows: KAGVTQTPRYLIKTRGQQVTLSCSPISGHRSVSWYQQTPGQGLQFLFEYFSETQRNKGNFPGRFSGRQFSNSRSEMNVSTLELGDSALYLCASSGGEVTDTQYFGPGTRLTVL.